The next 7 T cell receptor beta chains were all read from a single sample in a study of OX40 agonist ivuxolimab in advanced cancers. Some clones are missing from TCRdb's copy, which holds only in-frame ones; the method was immunoSEQ multiplex PCR. In the table there are some 40,000 clones, 91% of which are singletons. Sequenced material: CD4+ or CD8+ T cells sorted from blood, taken in a trial of the OX40 agonist ivuxolimab. Receptors were obtained from an adult with an advanced solid tumor such as melanoma, head and neck, liver or kidney cancer.

The chain uses TRBV2 and TRBJ1-1, with 8 bases fitting TRBD1. Germline V lookup: CDR1 SNHLY, CDR2 FYNNEI. The CDR3 extends over 17 amino acids. The junction had 12 bases not matched to a gene; V was cut back by 6 bases and J by 0 bases. The CDR3 DNA follows: TGTGCCAGCAGCTCGGATGAGACAGGGGCCTTGAACACTGAAGCTTTCTTT. It is translated as CASSSDETGALNTEAFF.

The chain uses TRBV9 and TRBJ2-7; 9 nucleotides match TRBD1. CDR1 is SGDLS, CDR2 YYNGEE, per germline. The V segment lost 3 bases and the J segment 3 bases; nucleotides outside the gene matches: 7. This CDR3 contains 15 residues. CDR3 in amino acids: CASSEGQGVLYEQYF. DNA of the CDR3: TGTGCCAGCAGCGAGGGACAGGGTGTTCTCTACGAGCAGTACTTC.

The rearrangement uses TRBV7-2 and TRBJ2-3, with D possibly called TRBD1 or TRBD2 (5 bases each). The germline V and J ends were trimmed by 5 bases and 4 bases, with 16 bases remaining between them. CDR1 and CDR2 (germline): SGHTA, FQGNSA. This CDR3 region has 15 residues. CDR3 residues: CASSRTQGRADTQYF. The DNA of the CDR3 is TGTGCCAGCAGCCGGACTCAGGGTAGGGCAGATACGCAGTATTTT.

V usage is TRBV27 and J usage is TRBJ2-1; D is uncertain. The V end was cut by 8 bases, the J end by 8 bases, with 10 bases between. The CDR3 covers 11 residues. Germline loops: CDR1 MNHEY, CDR2 SMNVEV (reference sequence). The CDR3 DNA reads as TGTGCCAGCCGATGGGCCCATGAGCAGTTCTTC. This codes for CASRWAHEQFF.

This clone was counted a single time. The J gene is TRBJ2-2, the V gene TRBV9; 10 nucleotides align to TRBD1. The trim removed 2 bases at V and 6 bases at J, leaving 1 base unmatched. Per germline, CDR1 SGDLS and CDR2 YYNGEE. The CDR3 has 14 amino acids. CDR3 loop: CASSVGTGAGELFF. The CDR3 coding sequence is TGTGCCAGCAGCGTTGGGACAGGGGCCGGGGAGCTGTTTTTT.

The chain recombines TRBV6-1 with TRBJ2-3; D gene uncertain. V shed 0 bases and J shed 0 bases, with 7 bases lying between them. Germline CDR1 and CDR2: MNHNS and SASEGT. This CDR3 is built from 15 residues. Here the CDR3 reads CASSEAYSSTDTQYF. Here the CDR3 DNA reads TGTGCCAGCAGTGAAGCGTATTCTAGCACAGATACGCAGTATTTT.

The J gene is TRBJ2-5, the V gene TRBV27, with D perhaps matching TRBD2 (6 bases). Trimming cost V 8 bases and J 2 bases, with 12 bases left between them. Germline lookup yields CDR1 MNHEY and CDR2 SMNVEV (reference sequence). This CDR3 comprises 13 residues. This CDR3 reads CASSRGMQETQYF. The CDR3, as DNA: TGTGCCAGCTCTCGGGGGATGCAAGAGACCCAGTACTTC.